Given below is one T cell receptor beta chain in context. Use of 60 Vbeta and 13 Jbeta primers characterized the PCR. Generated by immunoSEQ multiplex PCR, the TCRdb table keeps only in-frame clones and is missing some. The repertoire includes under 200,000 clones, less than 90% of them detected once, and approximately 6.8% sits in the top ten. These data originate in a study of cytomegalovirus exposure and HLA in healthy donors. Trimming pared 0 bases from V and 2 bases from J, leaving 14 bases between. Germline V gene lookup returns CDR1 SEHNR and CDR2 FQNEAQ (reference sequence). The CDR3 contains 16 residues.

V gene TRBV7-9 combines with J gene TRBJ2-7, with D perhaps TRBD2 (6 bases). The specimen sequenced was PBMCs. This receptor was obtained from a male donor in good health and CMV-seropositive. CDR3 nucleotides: TGTGCCAGCAGCTTAGCCGCGGGGTCTGGGGCCTACGAGCAGTACTTC. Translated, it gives CASSLAAGSGAYEQYF.